One and the same sample provided the 14 T cell receptor beta chains below, sequenced in a study of radiation and T cells in renal cell carcinoma. TCRdb keeps only in-frame clones here, not all; method: immunoSEQ multiplex PCR. The repertoire holds 150,000 to 190,000 clones, with approximately 86% as singletons. Time point defined: blood 2 weeks post-SBRT. Specified treatment: 15 Gy SBRT to primary tumor, nephrectomy 4 weeks later. Source: blood, taken from a patient whose treatment included radiotherapy and nephrectomy. These receptors all come from a woman aged 50 to 60 with renal cell carcinoma.

This sequence joins TRBV7-2 and TRBJ1-4, with a possible D match to TRBD1 (5 bases). This CDR3 is built from 16 residues. V was clipped by 5 bases and J by 2 bases, with 15 bases between them. Per the germline V gene, CDR1 is SGHTA and CDR2 is FQGNSA. The CDR3 spells CASSPVVGVTNEKLFF. CDR3 DNA: TGTGCCAGCAGCCCTGTTGTAGGGGTGACTAATGAAAAACTGTTTTTT.

A note on this clone: Other nucleotide sequences in the sample specify the same CDR3. This chain connects TRBV14 to TRBJ1-3, with 7 positions matching TRBD1. The junction had 6 bases not matched to a gene; V was cut back by 6 bases and J by 4 bases. Per the germline V gene, CDR1 is SGHDN and CDR2 is FVKESK. The CDR3 extends over 14 amino acids. The DNA for the CDR3 is TGTGCCAGCAGTCAAACAGGGGAGGGAAACACCATATATTTT. Its protein is CASSQTGEGNTIYF. The full variable domain, its missing parts supplied by reference TRBV14 and TRBJ1-3, is EAGVTQFPSHSVIEKGQTVTLRCDPISGHDNLYWYRRVMGKEIKFLLHFVKESKQDESGMPNNRFLAERTGGTYSTLKVQPAELEDSGVYFCASSQTGEGNTIYFGEGSWLTVV.

This clone came up a few times. The chain recombines TRBV19 with TRBJ2-6; D is undetermined. The CDR3 has 16 amino acids. Trimming cost V 7 bases and J 1 base, with 14 bases left between them. Germline V gives CDR1 LNHDA, CDR2 SQIVND (reference sequence). CDR3 in DNA: TGTGCCAGTACGAACCCGAGTCGTTCTGGGGCCAACGTCCTGACTTTC. This sequence encodes CASTNPSRSGANVLTF.

This clone has a single count. The CDR3 loop is CAISDPGVEKLFF. CDR3 bases: TGTGCCATCAGTGATCCAGGGGTGGAAAAACTGTTTTTT. V gene TRBV10-3 combines with J gene TRBJ1-4; D may be TRBD1 (6 bases). This CDR3 region has 13 residues. Deletions cut 3 bases from V and 8 bases from J, with 10 bases between. Germline CDR1 ENHRY, CDR2 SYGVKD.

J is TRBJ1-5 and V is TRBV6-5; a possible D gene is TRBD1 (5 bases). Per germline, CDR1 MNHEY and CDR2 SVGAGI. The CDR3 has 12 amino acids. Trimming removed 7 bases at V and 4 bases at J, with 8 bases between. The DNA for the CDR3 is TGTGCCAGCAAGACAGTAAATCAGCCCCAGCATTTT. This codes for CASKTVNQPQHF.

This clone appeared a few times. The chain combines TRBV14 with TRBJ1-1; D call uncertain. The germline gives CDR1 SGHDN, CDR2 FVKESK. The CDR3 extends over 15 amino acids. Trimming shortened V by 1 base and J by 6 bases, and 15 bases separated the two germline ends. The CDR3 region has the DNA TGTGCCAGCAGCCAAGTTAACTTGGAGTCGGCTGAAGCTTTCTTT. It yields the protein CASSQVNLESAEAFF. Full variable domain (missing parts from reference TRBV14 and TRBJ1-1): EAGVTQFPSHSVIEKGQTVTLRCDPISGHDNLYWYRRVMGKEIKFLLHFVKESKQDESGMPNNRFLAERTGGTYSTLKVQPAELEDSGVYFCASSQVNLESAEAFFGQGTRLTVV.

This rearrangement joins TRBV18 to TRBJ1-2; 8 bases agree with TRBD1. Unmatched junction bases numbered 8, after V lost 2 bases and J lost 9 bases. CDR1 is KGHSH and CDR2 is LQKENI in the germline V gene. CDR3 length equals 14 residues. The CDR3: CASSPSGQERSYTF. In nucleotides, the CDR3 is TGTGCCAGCTCACCATCGGGACAGGAAAGAAGCTACACCTTC.

This rearrangement joins TRBV19 to TRBJ2-3, with D perhaps TRBD1 or TRBD2 (6 bases each). Germline assignment: CDR1 LNHDA and CDR2 SQIVND (reference sequence). Trimming left V 7 bases short and J 2 bases short, with 7 bases between. The CDR3 runs 12 residues. The CDR3 bases are TGTGCCAGTACGGGGGCCACAGATACGCAGTATTTT. Translation gives CASTGATDTQYF.

The chain uses TRBV11-2 and TRBJ2-3, with a weak D call TRBD2 (7 bases). The CDR3 covers 15 residues. Germline V gene sequence: CDR1 SGHAT, CDR2 FQNNGV. Trimming left V 2 bases short and J 5 bases short, with 14 bases between. The CDR3 reads CASSLRGAGGDTQYF. In DNA, the CDR3 is TGTGCCAGCAGCTTACGGGGGGCCGGGGGAGATACGCAGTATTTT.

This chain uses TRBV21-1 with TRBJ1-6. TRBV21-1 is flagged as a pseudogene. The CDR3 sequence is 14 residues long. CDR3 bases: TGTGCCAGCAGCAACGAGAAACTCCCCTCACCCCTCCACTTT. This codes for CASSNEKLPSPLHF.

The J gene is TRBJ2-1, the V gene TRBV5-1; 8 bases fit TRBD2. The CDR3 runs 16 residues. The V gene end was trimmed by 0 bases and the J gene end by 6 bases; junction bases not matched to a gene: 8. Looked up from germline, CDR1 is SGHRS and CDR2 is YFSETQ. The CDR3 reads CASSLAVTSVRNEQFF. The CDR3, as DNA: TGCGCCAGCAGCTTGGCCGTGACTAGCGTACGCAATGAGCAGTTCTTC.

This clone has a single count. The V and J genes are TRBV5-1 and TRBJ2-2; 7 positions match TRBD2. Germline V CDR1 and CDR2: SGHRS, YFSETQ. The CDR3 has 17 residues. V gave up 2 bases and J gave up 3 bases; unmatched junction bases: 10. CDR3 DNA: TGCGCCAGCAGCTTAAATCCGGCGGGGGTTGACACCGGGGAGCTGTTTTTT. Protein: CASSLNPAGVDTGELFF.

The chain links TRBV4-1 to TRBJ1-2, with D tentatively TRBD1 (5 bases). This CDR3 spans 15 amino acids. V lost 4 bases and J lost 3, with 15 bases in between. Germline V lookup: CDR1 MGHRA, CDR2 YSYEKL. CDR3 residues: CASSPQGLGYYGYTF. CDR3 DNA: TGCGCCAGCAGCCCCCAGGGCTTAGGGTACTATGGCTACACCTTC.

This chain connects TRBV7-9 to TRBJ2-1, with D possibly being TRBD1 (5 bases). The ends were cut back, 2 bases at V and 7 bases at J, with 9 bases in the middle. Germline V gene data show CDR1 as SEHNR and CDR2 as FQNEAQ (reference sequence). The CDR3 runs 13 residues. CDR3 nucleotide sequence: TGTGCCAGCAGCTTAAGGGGTGGGAATGAGCAGTTCTTC. Translating gives CASSLRGGNEQFF.